Listed here is a single T cell receptor (beta chain). Its antigen is currently unknown. CDR3 size: 13 residues. The ends lost 5 bases at V and 8 bases at J; junction bases unmatched: 5. The germline V gene encodes CDR1 KGHSH and CDR2 LQKENI. Sequenced material consisted of expressed TCRB transcripts (all of the isolated RNA was reverse transcribed). Clones were read by immunoSEQ multiplex PCR, and TCRdb kept only the in-frame ones, dropping some. Of some 350,000 clones in the sample, 9.5% to 10% were seen once. This specimen comes from a study of beta chain features in type 1 diabetes. Turning to the study itself: In all, approximately 100,000,000 sorted cells from all samples were analyzed.

Overall study findings and caveats: Type 1 diabetes patients had moderately but significantly shorter TCRB CDR3s in all four CD4+ subsets.

The specimen was central memory CD4+ T cells from blood. The V call is TRBV18, the J call TRBJ2-1; TRBD1 agrees at 8 bases. The origin of this receptor is a man aged 25-45 years with type 1 diabetes. The CDR3 DNA sequence: TGTGCCAGCTCATTAGGGACAGGTGATGAGCAGTTCTTC. Translating it yields CASSLGTGDEQFF.